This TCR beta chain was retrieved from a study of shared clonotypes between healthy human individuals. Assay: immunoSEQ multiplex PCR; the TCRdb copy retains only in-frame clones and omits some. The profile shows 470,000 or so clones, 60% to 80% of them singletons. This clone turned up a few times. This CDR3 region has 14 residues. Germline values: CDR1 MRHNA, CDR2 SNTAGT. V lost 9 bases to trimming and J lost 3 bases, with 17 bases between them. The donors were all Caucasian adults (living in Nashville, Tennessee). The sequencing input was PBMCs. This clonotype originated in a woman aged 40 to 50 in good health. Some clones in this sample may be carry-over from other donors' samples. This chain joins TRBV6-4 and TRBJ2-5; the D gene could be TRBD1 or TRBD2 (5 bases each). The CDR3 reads CARPRDPEKETQYF. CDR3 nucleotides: TGTGCCAGACCCCGGGACCCAGAAAAAGAGACCCAGTACTTC.